These 17 T cell receptor beta chains were all obtained from the same sample, sequenced in a study of OX40 agonist ivuxolimab in advanced cancers. The data were produced by immunoSEQ multiplex PCR, yet TCRdb's version contains in-frame clones alone and is incomplete. The data hold around 80,000 clones, with 84% observed a single time. The sample was CD4+ or CD8+ T cells sorted from blood, taken in a trial of the OX40 agonist ivuxolimab. The source of these receptors is an adult with an advanced solid tumor such as melanoma, head and neck, liver or kidney cancer.

V usage is TRBV6-1 and J usage is TRBJ1-6; D is uncertain. V lost 0 bases and J lost 8, with 5 bases in between. The length of the CDR3 is 13 residues. The V gene's germline CDR1 is MNHNS and CDR2 SASEGT. In nucleotides, the CDR3 is TGTGCCAGCAGTGAAGCCATGGATTCACCCCTCCACTTT. Encoded protein: CASSEAMDSPLHF.

This clone was observed once. The V gene is TRBV9, the J gene TRBJ1-1; D perhaps matches TRBD1 (5 bases). The CDR3 is 14 amino acids. From germline, CDR1 is SGDLS and CDR2 YYNGEE. V was cut by 1 base and J by 0 bases, with 7 bases left in between. Here the CDR3 DNA reads TGTGCCAGCAGCGTATCAGGGTTGAACACTGAAGCTTTCTTT. Amino acid sequence: CASSVSGLNTEAFF.

This sequence joins TRBV6-1 and TRBJ2-2; D is perhaps TRBD1 or TRBD2 (5 bases each). Germline CDR1 and CDR2: MNHNS and SASEGT. The CDR3 extends over 14 amino acids. V lost 5 bases and J lost 3, with 10 bases in between. In DNA, the CDR3 is TGTGCCAGCAGTAGGGGCGGGTACACCGGGGAGCTGTTTTTT. Amino acid sequence: CASSRGGYTGELFF.

The CDR3 here is CASSFNAGGWYGYTF. CDR3 coding DNA: TGTGCCAGCAGTTTTAATGCAGGAGGGTGGTATGGCTACACCTTC. The chain couples TRBV28 to TRBJ1-2; D unresolved. From germline, CDR1 is MDHEN and CDR2 SYDVKM. This CDR3 region has 15 residues. V was pared by 3 bases and J by 5 bases, with 16 bases between.

This chain uses TRBV19 with TRBJ2-3; D may be TRBD2 (6 bases). Germline V gene sequence: CDR1 LNHDA, CDR2 SQIVND (reference sequence). The CDR3 has 16 amino acids. V was pared by 1 base and J by 0 bases, with 11 bases between. The DNA of the CDR3 is TGTGCCAGTAGTATAGGGGGGGTCCCGAGCACAGATACGCAGTATTTT. This gives the protein CASSIGGVPSTDTQYF.

This clone appeared a single time. The chain uses TRBV28 and TRBJ1-5, with a weak D call TRBD1 (6 bases). Germline V gene sequence: CDR1 MDHEN, CDR2 SYDVKM. Trimming shortened V by 5 bases and J by 5 bases, and 10 bases separated the two germline ends. This CDR3 spans 13 amino acids. CDR3 nucleotides: TGTGCCAGCAGTGCGGACAGCTATCAGCCCCAGCATTTT. As protein: CASSADSYQPQHF. Complete variable domain (other parts from reference TRBV28 and TRBJ1-5): DVKVTQSSRYLVKRTGEKVFLECVQDMDHENMFWYRQDPGLGLRLIYFSYDVKMKEKGDIPEGYSVSREKKERFSLILESASTNQTSMYLCASSADSYQPQHFGDGTRLSIL.

V is TRBV20-1 and J is TRBJ1-1, with a possible D match to TRBD1 (5 bases). V dropped 5 bases and J dropped 1 base, with 5 bases sitting between them. CDR1 and CDR2 from the germline V gene are DFQATT and SNEGSKA (reference sequence). CDR3 length equals 11 residues. CDR3 in amino acids: CSAGQNTEAFF. The CDR3 DNA reads as TGCAGTGCTGGACAGAACACTGAAGCTTTCTTT.

The rearrangement uses TRBV19 and TRBJ1-5; 9 bases fit TRBD1. Germline trimming cut 6 bases from V and 4 bases from J; bases unmatched to any gene: 4. Germline V gives CDR1 LNHDA, CDR2 SQIVND (reference sequence). The CDR3 has 14 residues. The CDR3: CASSRDRVNQPQHF. CDR3 sequence (DNA): TGTGCCAGTAGCCGGGACAGGGTAAATCAGCCCCAGCATTTT. Using reference TRBV19 and TRBJ1-5 for the parts outside the CDR3, the full variable domain is DGGITQSPKYLFRKEGQNVTLSCEQNLNHDAMYWYRQDPGQGLRLIYYSQIVNDFQKGDIAEGYSVSREKKESFPLTVTSAQKNPTAFYLCASSRDRVNQPQHFGDGTRLSIL.

The chain uses TRBV28 and TRBJ1-2, with TRBD1 matching 7 bases. The ends lost 5 bases at V and 7 bases at J; junction bases unmatched: 13. CDR3 length: 15 amino acids. From germline, CDR1 is MDHEN and CDR2 SYDVKM. The CDR3: CASSPLGTAGSGYTF. The CDR3 DNA sequence: TGTGCCAGCAGTCCCCTAGGGACAGCCGGGAGTGGCTACACCTTC.

The rearrangement links TRBV5-4 to TRBJ2-7; D not resolved. The CDR3 extends over 15 amino acids. The V and J ends lost 0 bases and 7 bases respectively, with 17 bases between them. Germline V gene lookup returns CDR1 SGHNT and CDR2 YYREEE (reference sequence). Here the CDR3 reads CASSLGQMRPWEQYV. For the CDR3, the DNA is TGTGCCAGCAGCTTGGGACAAATGAGGCCCTGGGAGCAGTACGTC.

V usage is TRBV6-1 and J usage is TRBJ1-2, with D possibly being TRBD1 (5 bases). This CDR3 has 12 residues. Germline V gene sequence: CDR1 MNHNS, CDR2 SASEGT. Trimming took 8 bases from V and 5 from J, leaving 12 bases between them. The CDR3 loop reads CASGRQQYGYTF. The CDR3 DNA follows: TGTGCCAGCGGGCGACAGCAGTATGGCTACACCTTC.

The chain couples TRBV2 to TRBJ1-1; D is ambiguous. Germline V CDR1 and CDR2: SNHLY, FYNNEI. The CDR3 has 15 amino acids. V was trimmed by 7 bases and J by 0 bases, leaving 15 bases between them. The CDR3 coding sequence is TGTGCCAGCACCCTTGAGGGCAGAATGAACACTGAAGCTTTCTTT. Its translation is CASTLEGRMNTEAFF.

J is TRBJ1-4 and V is TRBV30, with TRBD1 as a possible D gene (6 bases). The germline V gene encodes CDR1 GTSNPN and CDR2 SVGIG (reference sequence). The CDR3 spans 13 residues. V lost 5 bases, J lost 3 bases, and 10 bases lay in between. The CDR3 here is CAWAGTPNEKLFF. The CDR3 coding sequence is TGTGCCTGGGCCGGGACACCTAATGAAAAACTGTTTTTT. Based on the CDR3 plus reference TRBV30 and TRBJ1-4, the full variable domain is SQTIHQWPATLVQPVGSPLSLECTVEGTSNPNLYWYRQAAGRGLQLLFYSVGIGQISSEVPQNLSASRPQDRQFILSSKKLLLSDSGFYLCAWAGTPNEKLFFGSGTQLSVL.

This chain connects TRBV6-1 to TRBJ2-2, with 7 bases fitting TRBD1. The junction had 13 bases not matched to a gene; V was cut back by 10 bases and J by 5 bases. This CDR3 has 15 residues. Germline V gives CDR1 MNHNS, CDR2 SASEGT. The CDR3 loop reads CATLSGTARTGELFF. DNA of the CDR3: TGTGCCACCCTCTCCGGGACAGCGAGAACCGGGGAGCTGTTTTTT.

The J gene is TRBJ1-6, the V gene TRBV2; D is possibly TRBD1 (5 bases). The CDR3 length is 15 residues. The V gene lost 4 bases and the J gene lost 6 bases, with 13 bases spanning the gap. Looked up from germline, CDR1 is SNHLY and CDR2 is FYNNEI. This CDR3 is CASSANRDGNSPLHF. The CDR3 DNA is TGTGCCAGCAGTGCCAACCGGGACGGTAATTCACCCCTCCACTTT.

This clone was seen more than once but under ten times. The chain uses TRBV4-2 and TRBJ1-5, with D perhaps matching TRBD1 (6 bases). The CDR3 runs 16 residues. V gave up 0 bases and J gave up 2 bases, with 11 bases separating them. Germline CDR1 is LGHNA and CDR2 is YNFKEQ. CDR3 in amino acids: CASSQEQGYGNQPQHF. CDR3 coding DNA: TGTGCCAGCAGCCAAGAACAGGGATACGGCAATCAGCCCCAGCATTTT.

The V gene is TRBV13, the J gene TRBJ2-7; 7 bases match TRBD1. Trimming removed 5 bases from V and 9 bases from J; junction bases left unmatched: 13. CDR1 is PRHDT and CDR2 is FYEKMQ in the germline V gene (reference sequence). This CDR3 has 14 residues. The CDR3 loop is CASSPTGQRVGQYF. The CDR3 coding sequence is TGTGCCAGCAGCCCTACGGGACAGCGAGTGGGGCAGTACTTC.